A selection of T cell receptor beta chains follows, all from one sample in a study of blood T cell repertoires in COVID-19. Here immunoSEQ multiplex PCR was the method, and the copy in TCRdb shows in-frame clones only, minus some. The sample lists about 40,000 clones; around 89% were seen once. The sequenced sample consisted of peripheral blood. These receptors originate from a man between 65 and 85 years old with active COVID-19. Each CDR3 is given with its conserved first and last residue. D genes are given only for firm matches. Some rows mark clone size as missing; the rest say once, few, many or name a class of expanded clone.

j_call d_call clone_size v_call cdr3_aa cdr3_nt
TRBJ2-7 . . TRBV19 CASSIGDGALYEQYF TGTGCCAGTAGTATAGGCGATGGTGCCCTATACGAGCAGTACTTC
TRBJ1-1 . . TRBV5-4 CASSLTGLHTEAFF TGTGCCAGCAGCTTGACAGGGTTGCACACTGAAGCTTTCTTT
TRBJ1-5 . . TRBV10-1 CASSFVGAVGSNQPQHF TGCGCCAGCAGTTTCGTAGGGGCGGTGGGGAGCAATCAGCCCCAGCATTTT
TRBJ2-1 . few TRBV5-4 CASSSKSRGQYNEQFF TGTGCCAGCAGCTCAAAATCCCGCGGACAGTACAATGAGCAGTTCTTC
TRBJ2-3 TRBD1 once TRBV9 CASSVGRNRGSPDTQYF TGTGCCAGCAGCGTAGGGCGGAACAGGGGATCCCCAGATACGCAGTATTTT
TRBJ1-3 TRBD1 . TRBV9 CASSRRQGTGNTIYF TGTGCCAGCAGCCGCAGACAGGGTACGGGAAACACCATATATTTT
TRBJ2-7 . . TRBV5-6 CASSPLTGIEQYF TGTGCCAGCAGCCCCTTAACAGGGATCGAGCAGTACTTC
TRBJ1-1 TRBD1 . TRBV10-3 CATTGGTTEAFF TGTGCCACTACAGGGGGCACCACTGAAGCTTTCTTT
TRBJ1-2 . . TRBV4-2 CASSQGFGQGNYGYTF TGTGCCAGCAGCCAAGGTTTCGGTCAGGGTAACTATGGCTACACCTTC
TRBJ2-1 TRBD2 . TRBV3-1/TRBV3-2 CASSRNSGLGQEAYNYNEQFF TGTGCCAGCAGCCGTAATTCGGGACTAGGACAAGAAGCATACAACTACAATGAGCAGTTCTTC
TRBJ2-5 . . TRBV4-2 CASSHGQGRETQYF TGTGCCAGCAGCCACGGGCAGGGAAGGGAGACCCAGTACTTC
TRBJ2-7 . . TRBV7-2 CASKSAMSSYEQYF TGTGCCAGCAAGAGCGCCATGAGCTCCTACGAGCAGTACTTC
TRBJ2-7 . . TRBV7-6 CASSEPTTRGNDEQYF TGTGCCAGCAGCGAACCCACTACAAGGGGGAACGACGAGCAGTACTTC